One and the same sample provided the 10 T cell receptor beta chains below, sequenced in a study of shared clonotypes between healthy human individuals. The repertoire was sequenced with immunoSEQ multiplex PCR; TCRdb's copy has only in-frame clones and lacks some. The data show about 980,000 clones, around 80% seen once. The sequenced sample consisted of memory CD4+ T cells sorted from blood. This sample's subset: CD45RA-negative fraction. Receptor source: a man aged 18-30 years in good health.

Regarding this clone: This sample includes further DNA sequences coding for the same CDR3. The rearrangement joins TRBV6-1 to TRBJ2-7, with 8 bases lining up with TRBD1. Germline CDR1 is MNHNS and CDR2 is SASEGT. J gave up 4 bases and V 6 bases, and 5 bases lay outside the gene matches. The CDR3 is 13 residues long. The CDR3: CASSRTGPYEQYF. The CDR3 DNA follows: TGTGCCAGCAGCCGGACAGGGCCTTACGAGCAGTACTTC.

Points on this clone: In the same sample, other DNA sequences code for this CDR3. The J gene is TRBJ1-5, the V gene TRBV30, with D possibly matching TRBD1 (5 bases). Germline CDR1 and CDR2: GTSNPN and SVGIG (reference sequence). The length of the CDR3 is 13 residues. V dropped 3 bases and J dropped 2 bases, with 8 bases sitting between them. Here the CDR3 reads CAWRGQGNQPQHF. The CDR3 DNA is TGTGCCTGGAGGGGGCAAGGCAATCAGCCCCAGCATTTT.

A few counts support this clone. This chain joins TRBV5-1 and TRBJ2-2; weak D call: TRBD2 (5 bases). There are 14 residues in the CDR3. The V and J ends lost 6 bases and 2 bases respectively, with 11 bases between them. Germline V lookup: CDR1 SGHRS, CDR2 YFSETQ. The CDR3 DNA sequence: TGCGCCAGCATGACGGGATCTAACACCGGGGAGCTGTTTTTT. Translated: CASMTGSNTGELFF.

The table lists this clone with a few counts. The chain carries TRBV19 and TRBJ1-5; 7 bases agree with TRBD1. The CDR3 runs to 15 residues. J lost 0 bases, V lost 8 bases, and 7 bases had no gene match. CDR1 is LNHDA, CDR2 SQIVND, per germline (reference sequence). CDR3 sequence reads: CASGGGFSSNQPQHF. In DNA form, the CDR3 reads TGTGCCAGTGGAGGGGGCTTCTCTAGCAATCAGCCCCAGCATTTT.

The chain joins TRBV19 to TRBJ1-6; D possibly corresponds to TRBD1 (5 bases). CDR3 size: 14 residues. The germline V and J ends were trimmed by 6 bases and 9 bases, with 15 bases remaining between them. Germline CDR1 reads LNHDA; CDR2 reads SQIVND (reference sequence). For the CDR3, the DNA is TGTGCCAGTAGCGAGTTCCTCGGGGGTTCACCCCTCCACTTT. Protein product: CASSEFLGGSPLHF.

This clone was counted once. At one end, the junction sequence differs from germline, possibly due to a read error. The V gene is TRBV7-7, the J gene TRBJ1-5, with a weak D call TRBD1 (5 bases). The CDR3 runs 16 residues. Germline CDR1 is SSHAT and CDR2 is FNYEAQ (reference sequence). The CDR3 sequence: CASSLGVADSNQPQHF. The CDR3 DNA sequence: TGTGCTAGCAGCTTAGGGGTTGCGGATAGCAATCAGCCCCAGCATTTT.

Note on this clone: Different DNA sequences within this sample yield the same CDR3. The rearrangement uses TRBV7-2 and TRBJ2-5; D is uncertain. This CDR3 contains 12 residues. V lost 3 bases to trimming and J lost 8 bases, with 10 bases between them. Germline V gives CDR1 SGHTA, CDR2 FQGNSA. In DNA form, the CDR3 reads TGTGCCAGCAGCTTCGGGCTCGAAACCCAGTACTTC. Encoded protein: CASSFGLETQYF. Variable domain in full (rest from reference TRBV7-2 and TRBJ2-5): GAGVSQSPSNKVTEKGKDVELRCDPISGHTALYWYRQSLGQGLEFLIYFQGNSAPDKSGLPSDRFSAERTGGSVSTLTIQRTQQEDSAVYLCASSFGLETQYFGPGTRLLVL.

This clone appeared once. The rearrangement uses TRBV4-1 and TRBJ2-3, with D perhaps assigned TRBD1 or TRBD2 (5 bases each). In germline, CDR1 is MGHRA, CDR2 YSYEKL. Trimming pared 1 base from V and 5 bases from J, leaving 19 bases between. This CDR3 spans 17 amino acids. The CDR3 loop reads CASSQVVIKVGGDTQYF. The CDR3 nucleotides are TGCGCCAGCAGCCAAGTAGTCATCAAGGTTGGGGGAGATACGCAGTATTTT.

This clone was found a few times. This chain uses TRBV7-2 with TRBJ2-7, with 11 bases that match TRBD2. From germline, CDR1 is SGHTA and CDR2 FQGNSA. J lost 1 base, V lost 3 bases, and 5 bases had no gene match. The CDR3 is 16 residues long. CDR3 bases: TGTGCCAGCAGCTTGGACCTAGCGGGAGGATCCTACGAGCAGTACTTC. It is translated as CASSLDLAGGSYEQYF.

For this clone: Within the sample, other DNA sequences also encode this same CDR3. The chain is built from TRBV10-1 and TRBJ2-7; D unresolved. CDR3 length equals 11 residues. Germline V gene data show CDR1 as WNHNN and CDR2 as SYGVQD (reference sequence). The V and J ends lost 3 bases and 5 bases respectively, with 5 bases between them. This chain's CDR3 is CASSDLNEQYF. In DNA, the CDR3 is TGCGCCAGCAGTGACCTCAACGAGCAGTACTTC.